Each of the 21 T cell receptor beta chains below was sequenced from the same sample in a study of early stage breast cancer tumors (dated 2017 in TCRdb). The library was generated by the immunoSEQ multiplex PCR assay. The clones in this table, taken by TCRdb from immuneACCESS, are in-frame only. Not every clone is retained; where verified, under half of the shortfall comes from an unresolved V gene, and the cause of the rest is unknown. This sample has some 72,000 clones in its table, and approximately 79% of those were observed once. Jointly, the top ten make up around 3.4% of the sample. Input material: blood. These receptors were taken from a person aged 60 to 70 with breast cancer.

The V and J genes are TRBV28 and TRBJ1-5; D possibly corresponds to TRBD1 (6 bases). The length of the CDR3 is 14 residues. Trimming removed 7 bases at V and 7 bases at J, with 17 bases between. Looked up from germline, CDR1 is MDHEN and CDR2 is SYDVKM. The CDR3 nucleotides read TGTGCCAGCAAGGAGGGGGTTGTTGGGCAGCCCCAGCATTTT. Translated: CASKEGVVGQPQHF.

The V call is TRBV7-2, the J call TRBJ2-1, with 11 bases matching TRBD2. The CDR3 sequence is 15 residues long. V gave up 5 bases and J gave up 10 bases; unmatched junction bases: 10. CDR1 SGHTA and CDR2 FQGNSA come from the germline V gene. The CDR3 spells CASSTGTSGLAEQFF. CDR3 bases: TGTGCCAGCAGCACCGGGACTAGCGGACTAGCGGAGCAGTTCTTC.

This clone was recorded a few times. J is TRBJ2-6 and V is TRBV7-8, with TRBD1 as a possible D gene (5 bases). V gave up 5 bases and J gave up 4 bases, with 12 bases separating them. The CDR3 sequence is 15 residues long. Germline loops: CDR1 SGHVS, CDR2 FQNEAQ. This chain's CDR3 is CASSQQVTGANVLTF. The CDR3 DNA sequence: TGTGCCAGCAGCCAACAGGTAACCGGGGCCAACGTCCTGACTTTC.

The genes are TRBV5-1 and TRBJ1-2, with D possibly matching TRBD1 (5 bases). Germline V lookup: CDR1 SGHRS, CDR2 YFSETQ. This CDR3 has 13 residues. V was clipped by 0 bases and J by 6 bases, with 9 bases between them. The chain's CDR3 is CASSLGVGDGYTF. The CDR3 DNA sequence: TGCGCCAGCAGCTTGGGTGTGGGGGATGGCTACACCTTC.

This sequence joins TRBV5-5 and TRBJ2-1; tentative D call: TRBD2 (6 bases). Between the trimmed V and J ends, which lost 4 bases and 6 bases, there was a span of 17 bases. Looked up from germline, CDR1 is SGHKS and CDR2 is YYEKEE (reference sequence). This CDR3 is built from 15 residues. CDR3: CASSPLSGLPNEQFF. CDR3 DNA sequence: TGTGCCAGCAGCCCTCTGTCGGGACTCCCCAATGAGCAGTTCTTC.

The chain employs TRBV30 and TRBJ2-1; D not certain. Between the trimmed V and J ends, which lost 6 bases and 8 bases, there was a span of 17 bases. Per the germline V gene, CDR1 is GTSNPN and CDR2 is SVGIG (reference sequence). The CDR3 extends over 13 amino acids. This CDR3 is CACKRLSIDEQFF. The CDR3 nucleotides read TGTGCCTGTAAACGGCTATCGATCGATGAGCAGTTCTTC. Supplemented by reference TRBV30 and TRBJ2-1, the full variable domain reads SQTIHQWPATLVQPVGSPLSLECTVEGTSNPNLYWYRQAAGRGLQLLFYSVGIGQISSEVPQNLSASRPQDRQFILSSKKLLLSDSGFYLCACKRLSIDEQFFGPGTRLTVL.

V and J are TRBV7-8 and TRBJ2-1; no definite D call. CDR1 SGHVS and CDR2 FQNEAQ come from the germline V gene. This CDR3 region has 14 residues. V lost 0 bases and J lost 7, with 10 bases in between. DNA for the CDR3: TGTGCCAGCAGCTTAGCGGGCTTCGGAAATGAGCAGTTCTTC. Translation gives CASSLAGFGNEQFF. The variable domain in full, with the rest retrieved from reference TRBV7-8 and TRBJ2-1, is GAGVSQSPRYKVAKRGQDVALRCDPISGHVSLFWYQQALGQGPEFLTYFQNEAQLDKSGLPSDRFFAERPEGSVSTLKIQRTQQEDSAVYLCASSLAGFGNEQFFGPGTRLTVL.

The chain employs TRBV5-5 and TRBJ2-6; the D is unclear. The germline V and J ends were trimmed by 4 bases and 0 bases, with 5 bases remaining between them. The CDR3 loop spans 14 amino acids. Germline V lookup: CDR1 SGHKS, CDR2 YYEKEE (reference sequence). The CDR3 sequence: CASSRDSGANVLTF. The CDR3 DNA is TGTGCCAGCAGCAGGGACTCTGGGGCCAACGTCCTGACTTTC.

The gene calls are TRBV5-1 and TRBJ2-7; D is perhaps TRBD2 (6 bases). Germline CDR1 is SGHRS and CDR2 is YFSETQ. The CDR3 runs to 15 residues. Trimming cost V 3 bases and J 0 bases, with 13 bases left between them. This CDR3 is CASSSGLDVSYEQYF. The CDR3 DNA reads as TGCGCCAGCAGCTCGGGACTTGACGTCTCCTACGAGCAGTACTTC.

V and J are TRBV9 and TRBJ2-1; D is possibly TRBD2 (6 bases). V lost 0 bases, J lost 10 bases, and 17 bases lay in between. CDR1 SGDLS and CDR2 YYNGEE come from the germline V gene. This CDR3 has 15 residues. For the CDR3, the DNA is TGTGCCAGCAGCGTAGTTGTTAGCGGCCGGGGGGAGCAGTTCTTC. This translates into CASSVVVSGRGEQFF.

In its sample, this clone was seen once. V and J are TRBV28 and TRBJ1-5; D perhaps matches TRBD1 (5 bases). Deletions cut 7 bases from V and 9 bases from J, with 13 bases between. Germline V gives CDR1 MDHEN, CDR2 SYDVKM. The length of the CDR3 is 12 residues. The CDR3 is CASTSRAGPQHF. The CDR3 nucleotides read TGTGCCAGCACCTCCAGGGCGGGGCCCCAGCATTTT.

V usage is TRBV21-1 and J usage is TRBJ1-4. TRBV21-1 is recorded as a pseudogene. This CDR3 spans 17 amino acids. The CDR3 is CATEEKGAGATNEKLFF. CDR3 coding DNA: TGTGCCACAGAAGAGAAGGGGGCGGGGGCAACTAATGAAAAACTGTTTTTT.

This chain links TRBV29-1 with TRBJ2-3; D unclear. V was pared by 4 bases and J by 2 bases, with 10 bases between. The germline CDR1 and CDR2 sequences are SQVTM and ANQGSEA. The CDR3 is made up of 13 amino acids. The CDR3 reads CSVALTYTDTQYF. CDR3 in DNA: TGCAGCGTTGCCCTGACCTACACAGATACGCAGTATTTT.

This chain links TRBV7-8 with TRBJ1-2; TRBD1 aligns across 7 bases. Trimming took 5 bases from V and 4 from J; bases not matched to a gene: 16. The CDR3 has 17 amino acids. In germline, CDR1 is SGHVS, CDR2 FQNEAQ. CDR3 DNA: TGTGCCAGCAGCATGAGACCCGGGACAGCAGAACCCTATGGCTACACCTTC. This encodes CASSMRPGTAEPYGYTF.

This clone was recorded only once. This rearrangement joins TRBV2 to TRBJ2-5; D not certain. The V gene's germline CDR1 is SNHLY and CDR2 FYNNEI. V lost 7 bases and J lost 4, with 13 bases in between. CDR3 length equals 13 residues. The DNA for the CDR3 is TGTGCCAGCACCCGGGTGGGGTTAGAGACCCAGTACTTC. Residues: CASTRVGLETQYF.

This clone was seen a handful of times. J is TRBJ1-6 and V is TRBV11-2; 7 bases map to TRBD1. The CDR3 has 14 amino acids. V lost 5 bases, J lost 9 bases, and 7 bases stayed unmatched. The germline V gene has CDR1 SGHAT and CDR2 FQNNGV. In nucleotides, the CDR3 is TGTGCCAGCAGCCGACAGGGTTTAAGTTCACCCCTCCACTTT. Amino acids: CASSRQGLSSPLHF.

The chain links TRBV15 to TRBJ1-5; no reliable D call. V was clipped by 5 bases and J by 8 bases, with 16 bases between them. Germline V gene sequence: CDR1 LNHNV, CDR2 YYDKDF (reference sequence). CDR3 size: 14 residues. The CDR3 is CATSSRVEEKPQHF. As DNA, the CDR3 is TGTGCCACCAGCTCCCGGGTCGAGGAGAAGCCCCAGCATTTT.

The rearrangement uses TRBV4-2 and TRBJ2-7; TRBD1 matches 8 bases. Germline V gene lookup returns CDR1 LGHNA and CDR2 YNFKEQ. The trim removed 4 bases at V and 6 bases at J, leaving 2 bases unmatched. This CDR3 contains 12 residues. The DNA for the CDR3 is TGTGCCAGCAGCCTCGGACAGGGCGAGCAGTACTTC. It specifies CASSLGQGEQYF.

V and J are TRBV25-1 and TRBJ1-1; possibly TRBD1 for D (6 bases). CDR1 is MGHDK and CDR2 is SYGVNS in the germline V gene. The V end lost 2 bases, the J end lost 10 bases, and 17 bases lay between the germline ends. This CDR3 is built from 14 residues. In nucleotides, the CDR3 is TGTGCCAGCAGTGAACTTCTGGGCAGGGACACAGCTTTCTTT. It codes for CASSELLGRDTAFF.

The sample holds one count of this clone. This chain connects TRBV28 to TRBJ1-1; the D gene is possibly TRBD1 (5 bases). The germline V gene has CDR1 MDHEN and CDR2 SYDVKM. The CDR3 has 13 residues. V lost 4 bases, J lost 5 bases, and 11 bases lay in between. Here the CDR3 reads CASSSPGGTEAFF. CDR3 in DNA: TGTGCCAGCAGTTCGCCTGGGGGGACTGAAGCTTTCTTT. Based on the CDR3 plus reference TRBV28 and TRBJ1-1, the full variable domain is DVKVTQSSRYLVKRTGEKVFLECVQDMDHENMFWYRQDPGLGLRLIYFSYDVKMKEKGDIPEGYSVSREKKERFSLILESASTNQTSMYLCASSSPGGTEAFFGQGTRLTVV.

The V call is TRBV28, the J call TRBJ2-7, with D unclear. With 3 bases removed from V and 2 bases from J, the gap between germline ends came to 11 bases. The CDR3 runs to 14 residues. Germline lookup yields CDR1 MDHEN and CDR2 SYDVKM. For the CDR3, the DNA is TGTGCCAGCAGTTTTCCCCGGAAGCCCTACGAGCAGTACTTC. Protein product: CASSFPRKPYEQYF. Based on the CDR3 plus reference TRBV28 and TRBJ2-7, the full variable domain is DVKVTQSSRYLVKRTGEKVFLECVQDMDHENMFWYRQDPGLGLRLIYFSYDVKMKEKGDIPEGYSVSREKKERFSLILESASTNQTSMYLCASSFPRKPYEQYFGPGTRLTVT.